The text below deals with one T cell receptor (beta chain). Its antigen remains undetermined. The listed sequencing device is Illumina HiSeq 2000. TCR beta cDNA libraries were made by 5'RACE template switching that added a universal primer site and unique molecular identifiers. cDNA synthesis was primed from the TCR beta constant segment, followed by two successive PCR amplification steps. The original methods were these. MIGEC handled demultiplexing of the reads and grouping by UMI, while MiTCR was used to assemble and quantify clonotypes. To exclude erroneous sequences, any TCR cDNA sequence not supported by at least two reads was discarded. Downstream repertoire analysis used the tcR package, and clonotypes were matched across fractions by CDR3 nucleotide sequence plus V segment. VDJmatch was used to annotate antigen specificity against VDJdb, with one amino acid substitution in CDR3 allowed. TCRdb reprocessed the reads and provides one entry for every CDR3 protein sequence; no DNA is given. TCRdb, not the authors, supplied the V and J calls. This sample's records show roughly 420,000 distinct CDR3 sequences. The ten largest clones represent roughly 8% of the sample.

This entry belongs to a study of T cells expressing NK-cell markers (dated by TCRdb to 2018 to 2021). With regard to the full study: TCR beta-chain repertoires were profiled in sorted CD3+CD56+NKG2C+, CD3+CD56+NKG2C- and CD3+CD56-NKG2C+ T-cell subsets from several donors. Of the eight sequenced donors, seven were found to be HCMV-seropositive and one was found to be HCMV-seronegative. Randomly selected healthy volunteers, three men and five women, were used as the eight sequenced donors. Sequencing of the libraries produced 2 x 150 bp reads on Illumina HiSeq 2000/2500, MiSeq or NextSeq. The research as a whole found: Whether the expanded NKG2C-expressing T cell clones were specific for HCMV antigens was left unclear. Those dominant clonotypes were again the most abundant among CD3+CD56-NKG2C+ cells in a handful of donors, at about 25-65%. For five or six donors, the dominant CD3+CD56+NKG2C+ clonotypes were among the top 10 CD8+ clonotypes and accounted for 1.0-7.0% of CD8+ T cells.

From a lookup of the germline V gene, CDR1 and CDR2 are SGHRS and YFSETQ. Reading from cysteine to phenylalanine, the CDR3 counts 15 amino acids. No DNA is recorded. A commercial ELISA kit detecting HCMV-specific IgG in serum was used to determine HCMV serostatus. Ficoll density gradient centrifugation was used to isolate peripheral blood mononuclear cells from blood. The chain couples TRBV5-1 to TRBJ2-7; TCRdb's D call of TRBD1 is untestable without DNA. Sequencing used blood T cells: a sorted CD56 or NKG2C T cell subset, CD4+ or CD8+ T cells, or bulk PBMC T cells (not recorded which). This clonotype originated in a woman between 18 and 70 years old in good health. The encoded CDR3 is CASSLQGGVTYEQYF. Beyond the CDR3, the reference TRBV5-1 and TRBJ2-7 genes provide the residues; the full variable domain reads: KAGVTQTPRYLIKTRGQQVTLSCSPISGHRSVSWYQQTPGQGLQFLFEYFSETQRNKGNFPGRFSGRQFSNSRSEMNVSTLELGDSALYLCASSLQGGVTYEQYFGPGTRLTVT.